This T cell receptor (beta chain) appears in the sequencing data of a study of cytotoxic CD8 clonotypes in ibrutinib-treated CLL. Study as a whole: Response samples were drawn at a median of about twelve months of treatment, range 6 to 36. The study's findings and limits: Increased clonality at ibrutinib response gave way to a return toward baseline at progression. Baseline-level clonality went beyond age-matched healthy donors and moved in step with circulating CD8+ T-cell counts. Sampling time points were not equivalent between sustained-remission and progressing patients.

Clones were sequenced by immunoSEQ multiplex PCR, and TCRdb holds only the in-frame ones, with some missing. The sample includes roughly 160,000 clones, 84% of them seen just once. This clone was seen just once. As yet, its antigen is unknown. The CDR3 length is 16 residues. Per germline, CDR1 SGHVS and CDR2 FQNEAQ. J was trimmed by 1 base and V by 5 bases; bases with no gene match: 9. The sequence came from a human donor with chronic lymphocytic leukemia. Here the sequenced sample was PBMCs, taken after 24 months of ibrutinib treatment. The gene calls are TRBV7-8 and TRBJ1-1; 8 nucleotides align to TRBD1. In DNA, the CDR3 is TGTGCCAGCAGCGGCAGGGGGCTTCCGACGAACACTGAAGCTTTCTTT. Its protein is CASSGRGLPTNTEAFF. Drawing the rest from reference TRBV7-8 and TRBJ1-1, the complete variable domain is GAGVSQSPRYKVAKRGQDVALRCDPISGHVSLFWYQQALGQGPEFLTYFQNEAQLDKSGLPSDRFFAERPEGSVSTLKIQRTQQEDSAVYLCASSGRGLPTNTEAFFGQGTRLTVV.